The 18 T cell receptor beta chains presented below share a single source sample, sequenced in a study of control samples from healthy donors and cancer patients. Clones were read by immunoSEQ multiplex PCR, and TCRdb kept only the in-frame ones, dropping some. Found here are under 300,000 clones, about four fifths of them singletons; the top ten hold about 14%. Sequencing was carried out using PBMCs. These receptors originate from a woman aged 55-69 years with lung cancer.

V and J are TRBV9 and TRBJ2-2; 10 positions agree with TRBD1. Germline trimming cut 3 bases from V and 0 bases from J; bases unmatched to any gene: 17. The CDR3 totals 21 residues. The germline V gene encodes CDR1 SGDLS and CDR2 YYNGEE. The CDR3 DNA reads as TGTGCCAGCAGCGCCCCAGCCGGGGACAGGGGCCCAGCTTCGAACACCGGGGAGCTGTTTTTT. It translates to CASSAPAGDRGPASNTGELFF.

Of note for this clone: Other DNA sequences in the same sample also yield this CDR3. This rearrangement joins TRBV18 to TRBJ1-1, with a tentative D call TRBD1 (5 bases). The germline gives CDR1 KGHSH, CDR2 LQKENI. Trimming took 4 bases from V and 0 from J, leaving 9 bases between them. CDR3 length: 14 amino acids. CDR3: CASSRDRMNTEAFF. CDR3 DNA sequence: TGTGCCAGCTCACGCGACAGAATGAACACTGAAGCTTTCTTT.

The chain's CDR3 is CASRLSGMETQYF. The CDR3 coding sequence is TGTGCCAGCAGACTTAGCGGGATGGAGACCCAGTACTTC. The J gene is TRBJ2-5, the V gene TRBV28; 8 bases align to TRBD2. The trim removed 6 bases at V and 5 bases at J, leaving 5 bases unmatched. Germline CDR1 and CDR2: MDHEN and SYDVKM. This CDR3 is built from 13 residues.

The rearrangement joins TRBV5-1 to TRBJ1-1; no clear D gene. The CDR3 extends over 14 amino acids. V was trimmed by 3 bases and J by 0 bases, leaving 9 bases between them. Germline CDR1 and CDR2: SGHRS and YFSETQ. CDR3 sequence: CASSSASLNTEAFF. CDR3 DNA: TGCGCCAGCAGCTCGGCCAGCCTGAACACTGAAGCTTTCTTT.

A few counts support this clone. The V call is TRBV9, the J call TRBJ2-2; a weak D match, TRBD2 (5 bases). The CDR3 has 16 residues. Germline V CDR1 and CDR2: SGDLS, YYNGEE. With 0 bases removed from V and 5 bases from J, the gap between germline ends came to 14 bases. CDR3 nucleotide sequence: TGTGCCAGCAGCGTAGGGGCGGGCCCGGAGACCGGGGAGCTGTTTTTT. Translating it yields CASSVGAGPETGELFF.

The chain recombines TRBV7-9 with TRBJ1-1; no reliable D call. In germline, CDR1 is SEHNR, CDR2 FQNEAQ (reference sequence). The CDR3 is 13 residues long. The ends were cut back, 3 bases at V and 3 bases at J, with 8 bases in the middle. CDR3 sequence reads: CASSFGEDTEAFF. Here the CDR3 DNA reads TGTGCCAGCAGCTTCGGAGAGGACACTGAAGCTTTCTTT. Based on the CDR3 plus reference TRBV7-9 and TRBJ1-1, the full variable domain is DTGVSQNPRHKITKRGQNVTFRCDPISEHNRLYWYRQTLGQGPEFLTYFQNEAQLEKSRLLSDRFSAERPKGSFSTLEIQRTEQGDSAMYLCASSFGEDTEAFFGQGTRLTVV.

The V call is TRBV5-1, the J call TRBJ2-3; 12 bases agree with TRBD2. The CDR3 has 18 amino acids. The V gene's germline CDR1 is SGHRS and CDR2 YFSETQ. The V segment lost 0 bases and the J segment 3 bases; nucleotides outside the gene matches: 8. CDR3 in DNA: TGCGCCAGCAGCTTGGGGTCTAGCGGGAGGGCCGGGACAGATACGCAGTATTTT. As protein: CASSLGSSGRAGTDTQYF. Filled out from reference TRBV5-1 and TRBJ2-3, the complete variable domain reads KAGVTQTPRYLIKTRGQQVTLSCSPISGHRSVSWYQQTPGQGLQFLFEYFSETQRNKGNFPGRFSGRQFSNSRSEMNVSTLELGDSALYLCASSLGSSGRAGTDTQYFGPGTRLTVL.

J is TRBJ2-1 and V is TRBV5-5, with D possibly being TRBD2 (5 bases). CDR1 and CDR2 from the germline V gene are SGHKS and YYEKEE (reference sequence). The V and J ends lost 2 bases and 3 bases respectively, with 15 bases between them. The CDR3 spans 16 residues. The CDR3 DNA reads as TGTGCCAGCAGCTTAGGATTTAGCGCTAACTACAATGAGCAGTTCTTC. Translation gives CASSLGFSANYNEQFF.

V gene TRBV3-1 (or the pseudogene TRBV3-2) combines with J gene TRBJ2-1; 9 bases fit TRBD2. In germline, CDR1 is LGHDT, CDR2 YNNKEL (reference sequence). The CDR3 extends over 16 amino acids. After removal of 1 base from V and 9 bases from J, the junction contained 10 bases not matched to a gene. CDR3 sequence: CASSQGFGTSRGEQFF. DNA for the CDR3: TGTGCCAGCAGCCAAGGCTTCGGGACTAGCCGCGGTGAGCAGTTCTTC.

This rearrangement joins TRBV6-6 to TRBJ1-3, with D possibly being TRBD1 (6 bases). CDR1 is MNHNY and CDR2 is SVGAGI in the germline V gene (reference sequence). This CDR3 comprises 16 residues. Trimming took off 2 bases at V and 0 bases at J, with 11 bases between the two ends. CDR3 coding DNA: TGTGCCAGCAGTTACGTTACAGGGATCTCTGGAAACACCATATATTTT. This encodes CASSYVTGISGNTIYF.

This CDR3 reads CASSLSGANTGELFF. CDR3 in DNA: TGCGCCAGCAGCTTGTCAGGTGCGAACACCGGGGAGCTGTTTTTT. V and J are TRBV5-1 and TRBJ2-2, with D hard to call. CDR3 size: 15 residues. Germline lookup yields CDR1 SGHRS and CDR2 YFSETQ. The germline V and J ends were trimmed by 1 base and 0 bases, with 7 bases remaining between them. Filled out from reference TRBV5-1 and TRBJ2-2, the complete variable domain reads KAGVTQTPRYLIKTRGQQVTLSCSPISGHRSVSWYQQTPGQGLQFLFEYFSETQRNKGNFPGRFSGRQFSNSRSEMNVSTLELGDSALYLCASSLSGANTGELFFGEGSRLTVL.

The chain combines TRBV19 with TRBJ1-2; 7 bases match TRBD1. The CDR3 sequence is 14 residues long. J was trimmed by 0 bases and V by 6 bases; bases with no gene match: 4. Germline values: CDR1 LNHDA, CDR2 SQIVND (reference sequence). CDR3 coding DNA: TGTGCCAGTAGGGGGACAGAAGCTAACTATGGCTACACCTTC. Its protein is CASRGTEANYGYTF.

V is TRBV3-1 (or the pseudogene TRBV3-2) and J is TRBJ1-6; possible D gene TRBD1, 6 bases. This CDR3 contains 13 residues. The V and J ends lost 4 bases and 10 bases respectively, with 11 bases between them. Germline V CDR1 and CDR2: LGHDT, YNNKEL (reference sequence). CDR3 loop: CASSPTGESPLHF. Here the CDR3 DNA reads TGTGCCAGCAGCCCGACAGGTGAATCACCCCTCCACTTT.

The chain carries TRBV9 and TRBJ2-1; 7 bases agree with TRBD2. V was pared by 4 bases and J by 9 bases, with 7 bases of the junction left unmatched. The germline V gene encodes CDR1 SGDLS and CDR2 YYNGEE. There are 13 residues in the CDR3. CDR3: CASSPGTTFEQFF. The CDR3 DNA reads as TGTGCCAGCAGCCCCGGGACTACATTTGAGCAGTTCTTC.

The CDR3 is CASSTGTGGIYGYTF. The DNA of the CDR3 is TGTGCCAGTAGTACCGGGACAGGAGGTATTTATGGCTACACCTTC. This rearrangement joins TRBV19 to TRBJ1-2; TRBD1 matches 8 bases. The CDR3 loop spans 15 amino acids. Germline loops: CDR1 LNHDA, CDR2 SQIVND (reference sequence). After removal of 4 bases from V and 5 bases from J, the junction contained 9 bases not matched to a gene.

The V and J genes are TRBV4-1 and TRBJ2-3; D gene ambiguous. Trimming pared 0 bases from V and 1 base from J, leaving 8 bases between. In germline, CDR1 is MGHRA, CDR2 YSYEKL. The CDR3 loop spans 15 amino acids. CDR3 amino acids: CASSQDFTGTDTQYF. CDR3 DNA: TGCGCCAGCAGCCAAGATTTTACCGGCACAGATACGCAGTATTTT.

A single count supports this clone. This rearrangement joins TRBV7-2 to TRBJ2-2; D may match TRBD1 or TRBD2 (5 bases each). The V and J ends lost 4 bases and 9 bases respectively, with 12 bases between them. Germline CDR1 SGHTA, CDR2 FQGNSA. The CDR3 sequence is 13 residues long. The CDR3 spells CASSSGRDRELFF. The CDR3 DNA reads as TGTGCCAGCAGCTCCGGACGGGACCGGGAGCTGTTTTTT.

This clone has a handful of counts. The genes are TRBV18 and TRBJ1-5, with D possibly being TRBD1 (5 bases). Trimming pared 3 bases from V and 6 bases from J, leaving 18 bases between. The CDR3 runs to 16 residues. CDR1 KGHSH and CDR2 LQKENI come from the germline V gene. CDR3 loop: CASSPRGQGLGQPQHF. The DNA for the CDR3 is TGTGCCAGCTCACCCCGAGGGCAGGGTTTGGGTCAGCCCCAGCATTTT.